A single sample gave rise to the 19 T cell receptor beta chains below, sequenced in a study of CXCR3-negative and CXCR3-positive naive CD8 T cells. No antigen has been identified for these receptors. Notes on the study in general: Naive cells that were CXCR3-positive had more hydrophobic TRB CDR3s (compared with CXCR3-negative naive cells).

cDNA libraries for TRB were generated by 5' RACE incorporating UMI labels. TCRdb derives one entry per CDR3 protein from the 5' RACE reads, leaving out DNA. Its listing shows 150,000 to 180,000 distinct CDR3 sequences. Sequencing was performed on naive CXCR3+ CD8+ T cells from blood. The subset was: CD45RO-CCR7+CD27+CD95- naive CD8+ T cells expressing CXCR3 (TNR3+). The receptors were sampled from a human donor in good health. Some clones in this sample may be carry-over from other donors' samples.

The J gene is TRBJ2-1, the V gene TRBV13; TCRdb proposes TRBD1, but this gene call is untestable without DNA. Germline-derived CDR1 and CDR2 are PRHDT and FYEKMQ (reference sequence). This CDR3 region has 18 residues. CDR3 region: CASSLRSGTRTSYNEQFF.

V and J are TRBV5-8 and TRBJ1-1; TCRdb outputs TRBD1, but without DNA this stays unchecked. Germline CDR1 and CDR2: SGHTS and YDEGEE. This CDR3 has 17 amino acids. CDR3 protein: CASSLPTGKGLNTEAFF. Supplemented by reference TRBV5-8 and TRBJ1-1, the full variable domain reads EAGVTQSPTHLIKTRGQQATLRCSPISGHTSVYWYQQALGLGLQFLLWYDEGEERNRGNFPPRFSGRQFPNYSSELNVNALELEDSALYLCASSLPTGKGLNTEAFFGQGTRLTVV.

The V and J genes are TRBV20-1 and TRBJ1-2. CDR1 and CDR2 (germline): DFQATT, SNEGSKA (reference sequence). CDR3 length: 14 residues. The CDR3 sequence is CSARDPTEDEGYTF.

V gene TRBV5-1 combines with J gene TRBJ2-7; there is no DNA to check the TCRdb D call of TRBD2. Germline lookup yields CDR1 SGHRS and CDR2 YFSETQ. This CDR3 has 13 amino acids. The CDR3 region is CASSLVRGHEQYF.

The CDR3 region is CASSRLRLKFF. The rearrangement uses TRBV21-1 and TRBJ2-1. TRBV21-1 is given as a pseudogene. This CDR3 comprises 11 residues.

CDR3 region: CASSPGDSPYNEQFF. This chain connects TRBV12-3 or TRBV12-4 to TRBJ2-1; TCRdb designates TRBD1, a call that cannot be tested without DNA. This CDR3 is built from 15 residues.

This chain links TRBV6-4 with TRBJ1-4; TCRdb's D gene call, TRBD1, goes unchecked for lack of DNA. CDR1 is MRHNA and CDR2 is SNTAGT in the germline V gene. This CDR3 has 17 residues. The CDR3 region is CASSPRGWADSREKLFF.

The chain is built from TRBV7-8 and TRBJ1-4. In germline, CDR1 is SGHVS, CDR2 FQNEAQ. This CDR3 is 16 amino acids long. The CDR3 protein is CASSSARGQANEKLFF.

This chain links TRBV28 with TRBJ2-1; lacking DNA, the TRBD1 call made by TCRdb goes unchecked. The length of the CDR3 is 18 residues. Germline V gene data show CDR1 as MDHEN and CDR2 as SYDVKM. The CDR3 spells CASSPAPIAGNNYNEQFF.

The CDR3 loop reads CASSYSRGPALLNTGELFF. The V call is TRBV6-5, the J call TRBJ2-2; the TCRdb D gene call, TRBD1, has no DNA to confirm it. This CDR3 contains 19 residues. The germline V gene has CDR1 MNHEY and CDR2 SVGAGI.

The chain carries TRBV28 and TRBJ1-1. This CDR3 has 16 residues. Germline CDR1 is MDHEN and CDR2 is SYDVKM. CDR3 region: CASSLLTQLLNTEAFF.

This CDR3 is CSARQGGTEAFF. The V and J genes are TRBV20-1 and TRBJ1-1; lacking DNA, the TRBD1 call made by TCRdb goes unchecked. Germline CDR1 is DFQATT and CDR2 is SNEGSKA (reference sequence). The CDR3 consists of 12 residues.

The chain is built from TRBV13 and TRBJ2-4. Germline assignment: CDR1 PRHDT and CDR2 FYEKMQ (reference sequence). The CDR3 totals 14 residues. CDR3 sequence: CASSRLGAKNIQYF.

The chain recombines TRBV7-9 with TRBJ2-3; the D gene TCRdb calls, TRBD1, cannot be checked with no DNA. Germline CDR1 reads SEHNR; CDR2 reads FQNEAQ (reference sequence). This CDR3 is built from 15 residues. CDR3 amino acids: CASSLVAGGADTQYF.

This sequence joins TRBV15 and TRBJ2-3; the D call from TCRdb, TRBD1, cannot be confirmed without DNA. Per germline, CDR1 LNHNV and CDR2 YYDKDF (reference sequence). The CDR3 loop spans 14 amino acids. The CDR3 loop reads CASTRGVSTDTQYF.

The chain uses TRBV20-1 and TRBJ2-1; TCRdb lists TRBD1, though no DNA is available to test this call. Germline V gives CDR1 DFQATT, CDR2 SNEGSKA (reference sequence). The CDR3 runs 15 residues. The CDR3 loop reads CSRDRISSSYNEQFF.

The rearrangement links TRBV7-9 to TRBJ2-7; TCRdb's D call of TRBD2 is untestable without DNA. The CDR3 contains 15 residues. Germline V gene data show CDR1 as SEHNR and CDR2 as FQNEAQ (reference sequence). CDR3 sequence reads: CASSLVVGGTHEQYF.

The chain uses TRBV6-5 and TRBJ2-5; TCRdb proposes TRBD1, but this gene call is untestable without DNA. The germline V gene has CDR1 MNHEY and CDR2 SVGAGI. The CDR3 has 13 residues. Here the CDR3 reads CASRARGWETQYF.

The chain has TRBV5-4 and TRBJ2-3. Germline CDR1 and CDR2: SGHNT and YYREEE (reference sequence). The CDR3 spans 14 residues. The CDR3 region is CASSLGVGTDTQYF.